This T cell receptor (beta chain) was sequenced for a study of radiotherapy plus CTLA-4 blockade in lung cancer. This clone showed up just a few times. Its antigen is not known. There are 14 residues in the CDR3. In germline, CDR1 is ENHRY, CDR2 SYGVKD. Trimming cost V 10 bases and J 0 bases; bases outside gene matches: 5. This table comes from immunoSEQ multiplex PCR, and its TCRdb copy is limited to in-frame clones, with some not included. The sample has around 65,000 clones; approximately 80% are singletons. Overall study results and limits: Radiotherapy was combined with ipilimumab, and tumor-derived TCR clones then expanded in blood. Early shifts in blood T cell clones, with interferon-beta, reportedly predicted response best.

Alongside CTLA-4 blockade with ipilimumab, patients with chemo-refractory metastatic non-small-cell lung cancer received focal radiation. This sequence joins TRBV10-3 and TRBJ2-2; TRBD1 agrees at 7 bases. The TCR was taken from a human donor with non-small cell lung cancer who had a complete response to radiotherapy plus ipilimumab. The specimen comprised peripheral blood, sampled from a patient treated with radiotherapy plus ipilimumab. CDR3 protein: CATNRGSNTGELFF. DNA of the CDR3: TGTGCCACTAACAGGGGTTCGAACACCGGGGAGCTGTTTTTT.